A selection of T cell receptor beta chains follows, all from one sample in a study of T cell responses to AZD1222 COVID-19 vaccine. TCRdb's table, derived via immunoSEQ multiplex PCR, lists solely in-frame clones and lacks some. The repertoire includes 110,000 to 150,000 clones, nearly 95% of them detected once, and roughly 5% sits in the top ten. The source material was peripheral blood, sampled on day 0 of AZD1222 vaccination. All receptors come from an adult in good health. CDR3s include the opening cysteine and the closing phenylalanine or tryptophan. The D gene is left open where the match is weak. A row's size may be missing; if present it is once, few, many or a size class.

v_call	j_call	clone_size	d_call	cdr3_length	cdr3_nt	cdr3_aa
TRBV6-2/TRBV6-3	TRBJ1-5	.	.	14	TGTGCCAGCAGTTACGCGTCTCGCAATCAGCCCCAGCATTTT	CASSYASRNQPQHF
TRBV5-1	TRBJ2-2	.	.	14	TGCGCCAGTCAGCTAGTAGGGAACACCGGGGAGCTGTTTTTT	CASQLVGNTGELFF
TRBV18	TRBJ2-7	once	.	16	TGTGCCAGCTCACCGCCGTGGGGGGGCTTCTCCTACGAGCAGTACTTC	CASSPPWGGFSYEQYF
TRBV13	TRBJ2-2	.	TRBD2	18	TGTGCCAGCAGCTCCACCGGACTAGCGGGAACGAACACCGGGGAGCTGTTTTTT	CASSSTGLAGTNTGELFF
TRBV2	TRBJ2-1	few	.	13	TGTGCCAGCAGTGCCTCCCTATACAATGAGCAGTTCTTC	CASSASLYNEQFF
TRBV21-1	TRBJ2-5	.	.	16	TGTGCCAGCAGCATTTCTATGTGGGGTGGGCAAGAGACCCAGTACTTC	CASSISMWGGQETQYF
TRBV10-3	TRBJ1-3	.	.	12	TGTGCCATCAGTCGCTCTGGAAACACCATATATTTT	CAISRSGNTIYF
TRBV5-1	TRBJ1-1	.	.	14	TGCGCCAGCAGCTTGAACCCGGGTGCCACTGAAGCTTTCTTT	CASSLNPGATEAFF
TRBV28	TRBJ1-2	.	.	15	TGTGCCAGCAGTTTATCGACAGGCGCTAACTATGGCTACACCTTC	CASSLSTGANYGYTF
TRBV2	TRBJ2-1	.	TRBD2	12	TGTGCCAGTAGCGGGAGGAATAATGAGCAGTTCTTC	CASSGRNNEQFF
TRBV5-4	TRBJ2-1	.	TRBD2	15	TGTGCCAGCAGCTCCCAGCGGGAGGGAAACAATGAGCAGTTCTTC	CASSSQREGNNEQFF
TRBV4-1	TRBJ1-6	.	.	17	TGCGCCAGCAGCCCGGGACAAGGGGGGCTTTATAATTCACCCCTCCACTTT	CASSPGQGGLYNSPLHF
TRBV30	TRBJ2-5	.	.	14	TGTGCCTGGAGTGGGGGGGCGCGTGGAGAGACCCAGTACTTC	CAWSGGARGETQYF